Below, one T cell receptor (beta chain) is given with its context. These data originate in a study of blood T cell repertoires in COVID-19. Study background: Researchers got acute and convalescent COVID-19 samples from the United States, Italy and Spain. The cDNA or gDNA used as material had been derived from T cells, B-cell-depleted T cells, or PBMCs.

Under the authors' procedure: Amplified reference gene primers provided the basis for estimating nucleated cell counts. Sequenced by immunoSEQ multiplex PCR; TCRdb stores in-frame clones only, minus some. V and J calls and clone size are as listed in that table; D and trimming were resolved from the DNA. The sample lists some 89,000 clones, approximately 80% occurring once. With V trimmed by 6 bases and J by 6 bases, 8 bases remained unmatched. Germline CDR1 and CDR2: SNHLY and FYNNEI. This CDR3 is built from 14 residues. Sequenced sample: peripheral blood. The chain has TRBV2 and TRBJ2-7, with 10 bases identical to TRBD2. This sequence originates from a man in his 70s with acute or convalescent COVID-19. The CDR3 reads CASRGTSGKGEQYF. CDR3 DNA sequence: TGTGCCAGCAGGGGCACTAGCGGGAAAGGCGAGCAGTACTTC.